What follows are 20 T cell receptor beta chains derived from one specimen sequenced in a study of cytomegalovirus exposure and HLA in healthy donors. The study ran its PCR with 60 Vbeta and 13 Jbeta primers. Data came from immunoSEQ multiplex PCR; TCRdb stores just in-frame clones and leaves some out. There are under 150,000 clones in the sample; about 75% occur only once, and more than 4% lies in the top ten. The source material was PBMCs. These receptors all come from a man in his sixties in good health and CMV-seronegative.

This clone was detected only a few times. The rearrangement joins TRBV7-7 to TRBJ1-3, with no clear D. The CDR3 covers 15 residues. The V gene lost 5 bases and the J gene lost 0 bases, with 11 bases spanning the gap. Germline CDR1 reads SSHAT; CDR2 reads FNYEAQ (reference sequence). The CDR3 DNA reads TGTGCCAGCAGCCCCGACTTAAGCTCTGGAAACACCATATATTTT. Its protein product is CASSPDLSSGNTIYF.

The chain is built from TRBV28 and TRBJ2-1; the match to TRBD2 covers 14 bases. CDR1 and CDR2 from the germline V gene are MDHEN and SYDVKM. The trim removed 5 bases at V and 8 bases at J, leaving 5 bases unmatched. There are 15 residues in the CDR3. CDR3 DNA sequence: TGTGCCAGCAGTCCGGGACTAGCGGGAGTTGATGAGCAGTTCTTC. This gives the protein CASSPGLAGVDEQFF.

The rearrangement joins TRBV4-3 to TRBJ1-1; D may be TRBD1 (5 bases). This CDR3 spans 14 amino acids. V lost 0 bases and J lost 1, with 6 bases in between. From germline, CDR1 is LGHNA and CDR2 YSLEER. For the CDR3, the DNA is TGCGCCAGCAGCCAAGACAGGGAGAACACTGAAGCTTTCTTT. Residues: CASSQDRENTEAFF.

The chain is built from TRBV5-1 and TRBJ2-5, with D possibly TRBD1 on 6 matching bases. Trimming cost V 2 bases and J 8 bases, with 13 bases left between them. In germline, CDR1 is SGHRS, CDR2 YFSETQ. The CDR3 spans 13 residues. This CDR3 reads CASSFLSGETQYF. CDR3 sequence (DNA): TGCGCCAGCAGCTTCCTGTCAGGGGAAACCCAGTACTTC.

The chain carries TRBV11-2 and TRBJ1-2; TRBD1 aligns across 8 bases. V lost 4 bases and J lost 3; bases outside the gene matches: 16. Germline assignment: CDR1 SGHAT and CDR2 FQNNGV. The CDR3 spans 18 residues. CDR3 DNA sequence: TGTGCCAGCAGCTCTCTCCGGGACAGGACTCGGAAGGACTATGGCTACACCTTC. Translated, it gives CASSSLRDRTRKDYGYTF.

In nucleotides, the CDR3 is TGTGCCAGCAGATCCGGACAGGAGACGTCCTATGGCTACACCTTC. It is translated as CASRSGQETSYGYTF. The chain carries TRBV6-5 and TRBJ1-2; TRBD1 aligns across 7 bases. This CDR3 has 15 amino acids. Germline CDR1 MNHEY, CDR2 SVGAGI. With 6 bases clipped from V and 4 bases from J, the junction kept 11 bases outside the gene matches.

This chain joins TRBV19 and TRBJ2-2, with D possibly TRBD2 on 6 matching bases. The length of the CDR3 is 15 residues. CDR1 and CDR2 (germline): LNHDA, SQIVND (reference sequence). V gave up 5 bases and J gave up 6 bases, with 16 bases separating them. The CDR3: CASSVLGREAGELFF. The DNA for the CDR3 is TGTGCCAGTAGTGTCCTAGGGCGGGAAGCCGGGGAGCTGTTTTTT.

The J gene is TRBJ1-4, the V gene TRBV28; D not certain. The CDR3 contains 13 residues. Trimming left V 5 bases short and J 8 bases short, with 12 bases between. Germline V gives CDR1 MDHEN, CDR2 SYDVKM. CDR3 amino acids: CASSVSPREKLFF. In DNA form, the CDR3 reads TGTGCCAGCAGTGTCTCCCCGCGGGAAAAACTGTTTTTT.

As to this clone: Other nucleotide sequences from this sample produce the same CDR3. The chain couples TRBV5-1 to TRBJ2-2, with unresolved D. The ends were cut back, 2 bases at V and 7 bases at J, with 9 bases in the middle. Germline CDR1 reads SGHRS; CDR2 reads YFSETQ. This CDR3 contains 13 residues. CDR3 residues: CASSFTVDGELFF. The DNA for the CDR3 is TGCGCCAGCAGCTTTACAGTCGACGGGGAGCTGTTTTTT.

The rearrangement joins TRBV28 to TRBJ1-5; a possible D gene is TRBD1 (5 bases). V lost 11 bases, J lost 3 bases, and 11 bases lay in between. The CDR3 runs to 12 residues. The V gene's germline CDR1 is MDHEN and CDR2 SYDVKM. CDR3 loop: CAGAGPNQPQHF. CDR3 DNA: TGTGCCGGCGCAGGGCCCAATCAGCCCCAGCATTTT.

This clone was detected a few times. The chain employs TRBV30 and TRBJ2-3, with D tentatively TRBD2 (6 bases). Germline loops: CDR1 GTSNPN, CDR2 SVGIG (reference sequence). V lost 5 bases to trimming and J lost 1 base, with 13 bases between them. The CDR3 extends over 14 amino acids. Written as DNA, the CDR3 is TGTGCCTGGGGCAGGAGGGGCGGCACAGATACGCAGTATTTT. It translates to CAWGRRGGTDTQYF.

This sequence joins TRBV7-2 and TRBJ2-1, with 8 positions matching TRBD2. Germline CDR1 SGHTA, CDR2 FQGNSA. With 5 bases clipped from V and 3 bases from J, the junction kept 9 bases outside the gene matches. This CDR3 has 16 amino acids. The CDR3: CASSPQGAGVYNEQFF. In DNA form, the CDR3 reads TGTGCCAGCAGCCCCCAGGGAGCGGGAGTCTACAATGAGCAGTTCTTC.

This clone was seen only a few times. V is TRBV7-9 and J is TRBJ2-7, with TRBD2 matching 10 bases. The V segment lost 2 bases and the J segment 3 bases; nucleotides outside the gene matches: 7. CDR1 SEHNR and CDR2 FQNEAQ come from the germline V gene (reference sequence). CDR3 length equals 16 residues. In DNA, the CDR3 is TGTGCCAGCAGCTTACGGCTAGCGGGGGCCGTCTACGAGCAGTACTTC. Translation gives CASSLRLAGAVYEQYF.

The chain couples TRBV14 to TRBJ2-5; the match to TRBD2 covers 11 bases. The junction had 9 bases not matched to a gene; V was cut back by 4 bases and J by 5 bases. The germline V gene has CDR1 SGHDN and CDR2 FVKESK. The length of the CDR3 is 16 residues. The CDR3 DNA follows: TGTGCCAGCAGCCCGCCCGGGACTAGCGGAGGGGAGACCCAGTACTTC. It is translated as CASSPPGTSGGETQYF.

The V gene is TRBV27, the J gene TRBJ2-7, with no clear D. Trimming left V 3 bases short and J 6 bases short, with 12 bases between. This CDR3 is built from 13 residues. Germline CDR1 MNHEY, CDR2 SMNVEV (reference sequence). The CDR3 here is CASSFKRASEQYF. The CDR3 DNA sequence: TGTGCCAGCAGTTTCAAGCGAGCTTCCGAGCAGTACTTC.

V and J are TRBV9 and TRBJ2-3, with 8 nucleotides matching TRBD2. After removal of 2 bases from V and 4 bases from J, the junction contained 9 bases not matched to a gene. CDR1 is SGDLS, CDR2 YYNGEE, per germline. This CDR3 contains 16 residues. This CDR3 reads CASSVSGSGNADTQYF. The DNA of the CDR3 is TGTGCCAGCAGCGTTTCGGGTAGCGGGAACGCAGATACGCAGTATTTT.

This clone showed up just a few times. CDR3 DNA sequence: TGTGCCAGCACGGGACTAGCGCCCCACGATGAGCAGTTCTTC. This sequence encodes CASTGLAPHDEQFF. This chain uses TRBV2 with TRBJ2-1; 10 nucleotides agree with TRBD2. CDR1 SNHLY and CDR2 FYNNEI come from the germline V gene. J was trimmed by 8 bases and V by 7 bases; bases with no gene match: 8. The CDR3 spans 14 residues.

This chain connects TRBV19 to TRBJ1-6; 8 bases agree with TRBD1. Germline V lookup: CDR1 LNHDA, CDR2 SQIVND (reference sequence). This CDR3 spans 15 amino acids. Germline trimming cut 0 bases from V and 9 bases from J; bases unmatched to any gene: 4. The CDR3 sequence: CASSIDGTGVSPLHF. CDR3 DNA sequence: TGTGCCAGTAGTATAGATGGGACAGGAGTTTCACCCCTCCACTTT.

The V and J genes are TRBV5-4 and TRBJ1-1; the match to TRBD1 covers 11 bases. Germline V gives CDR1 SGHNT, CDR2 YYREEE (reference sequence). This CDR3 has 15 residues. J was trimmed by 6 bases and V by 5 bases; bases with no gene match: 9. Written as DNA, the CDR3 is TGTGCCAGCAGGCAAGGTGGACAGGGGGCCGCTGAAGCTTTCTTT. Translation gives CASRQGGQGAAEAFF.

The rearrangement uses TRBV19 and TRBJ2-5; TRBD1 aligns across 8 bases. From germline, CDR1 is LNHDA and CDR2 SQIVND (reference sequence). V trimming: 3 bases; J trimming: 2 bases; junction bases outside the gene matches: 2. There are 14 residues in the CDR3. The CDR3 coding sequence is TGTGCCAGTAGTATTGGACAGGGTCAAGAGACCCAGTACTTC. Translation: CASSIGQGQETQYF.